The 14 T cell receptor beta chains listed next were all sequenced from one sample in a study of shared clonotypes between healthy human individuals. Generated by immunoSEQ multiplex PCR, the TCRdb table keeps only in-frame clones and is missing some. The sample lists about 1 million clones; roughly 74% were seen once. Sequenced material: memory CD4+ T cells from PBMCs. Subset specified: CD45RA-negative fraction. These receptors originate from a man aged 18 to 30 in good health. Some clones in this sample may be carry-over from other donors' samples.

CDR3 amino acids: CASSKKGGTPYTEAFF. The CDR3 bases are TGTGCCAGCAGCAAGAAGGGGGGAACGCCTTACACTGAAGCTTTCTTT. The V gene is TRBV5-4, the J gene TRBJ1-1; the D gene is possibly TRBD1 (6 bases). V was pared by 4 bases and J by 3 bases, with 19 bases between. Germline-derived CDR1 and CDR2 are SGHNT and YYREEE (reference sequence). This CDR3 is built from 16 residues.

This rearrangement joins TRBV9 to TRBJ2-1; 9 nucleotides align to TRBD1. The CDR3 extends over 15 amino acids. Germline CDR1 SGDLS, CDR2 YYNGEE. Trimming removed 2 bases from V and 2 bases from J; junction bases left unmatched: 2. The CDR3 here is CASSVRQGAYNEQFF. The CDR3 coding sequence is TGTGCCAGCAGCGTGAGACAGGGGGCCTACAATGAGCAGTTCTTC.

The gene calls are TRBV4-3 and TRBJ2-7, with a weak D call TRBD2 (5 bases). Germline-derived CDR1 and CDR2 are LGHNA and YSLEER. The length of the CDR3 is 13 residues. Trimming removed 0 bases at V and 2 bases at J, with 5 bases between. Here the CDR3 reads CASSQDSAYEQYF. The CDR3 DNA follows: TGCGCCAGCAGCCAAGATAGCGCCTACGAGCAGTACTTC.

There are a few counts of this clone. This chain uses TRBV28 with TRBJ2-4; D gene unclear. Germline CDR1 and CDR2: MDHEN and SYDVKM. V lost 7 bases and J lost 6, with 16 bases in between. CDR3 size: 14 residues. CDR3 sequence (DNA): TGTGCCAGCAATGGGGTGTGGAGTGGAAACATTCAGTACTTC. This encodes CASNGVWSGNIQYF.

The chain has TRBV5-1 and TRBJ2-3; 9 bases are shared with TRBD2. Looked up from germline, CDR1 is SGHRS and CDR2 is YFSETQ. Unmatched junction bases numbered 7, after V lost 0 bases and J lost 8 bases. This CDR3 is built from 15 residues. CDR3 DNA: TGCGCCAGCAGCTTGGAAGGGACTAGCCTTGGTACGCAGTATTTT. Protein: CASSLEGTSLGTQYF.

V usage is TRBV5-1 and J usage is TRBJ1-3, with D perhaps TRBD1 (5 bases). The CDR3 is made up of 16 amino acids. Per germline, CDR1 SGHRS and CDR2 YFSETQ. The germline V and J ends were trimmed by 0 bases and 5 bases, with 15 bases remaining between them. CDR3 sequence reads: CASSLGPGPSRNTIYF. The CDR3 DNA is TGCGCCAGCAGCTTGGGACCGGGACCCAGTAGAAACACCATATATTTT. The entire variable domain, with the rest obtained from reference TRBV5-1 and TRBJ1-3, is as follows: KAGVTQTPRYLIKTRGQQVTLSCSPISGHRSVSWYQQTPGQGLQFLFEYFSETQRNKGNFPGRFSGRQFSNSRSEMNVSTLELGDSALYLCASSLGPGPSRNTIYFGEGSWLTVV.

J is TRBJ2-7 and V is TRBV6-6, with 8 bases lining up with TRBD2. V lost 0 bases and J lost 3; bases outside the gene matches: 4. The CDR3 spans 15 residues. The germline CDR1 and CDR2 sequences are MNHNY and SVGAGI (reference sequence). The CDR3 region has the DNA TGTGCCAGCAGTTACTCAGCGGGAGTAGGCTACGAGCAGTACTTC. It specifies CASSYSAGVGYEQYF.

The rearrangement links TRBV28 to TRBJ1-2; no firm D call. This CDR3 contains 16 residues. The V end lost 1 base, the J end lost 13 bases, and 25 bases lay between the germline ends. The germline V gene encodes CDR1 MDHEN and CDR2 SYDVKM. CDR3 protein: CASSLLSEQQRAEITF. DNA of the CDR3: TGTGCCAGCAGTTTATTATCAGAACAGCAGAGAGCAGAAATCACCTTC.

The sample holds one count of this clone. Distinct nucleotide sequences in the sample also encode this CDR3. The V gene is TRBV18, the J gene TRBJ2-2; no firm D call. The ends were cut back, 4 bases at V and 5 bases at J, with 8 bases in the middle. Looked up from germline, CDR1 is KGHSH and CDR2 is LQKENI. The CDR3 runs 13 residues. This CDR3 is CASSQGRTGELFF. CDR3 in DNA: TGTGCCAGCTCACAGGGAAGGACCGGGGAGCTGTTTTTT.

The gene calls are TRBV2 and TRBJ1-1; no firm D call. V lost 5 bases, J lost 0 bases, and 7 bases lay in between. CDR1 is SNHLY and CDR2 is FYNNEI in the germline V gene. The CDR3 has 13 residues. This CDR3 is CASSPQLNTEAFF. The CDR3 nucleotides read TGTGCCAGCAGTCCTCAGTTGAACACTGAAGCTTTCTTT. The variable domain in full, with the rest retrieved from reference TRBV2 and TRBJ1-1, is EPEVTQTPSHQVTQMGQEVILRCVPISNHLYFYWYRQILGQKVEFLVSFYNNEISEKSEIFDDQFSVERPDGSNFTLKIRSTKLEDSAMYFCASSPQLNTEAFFGQGTRLTVV.

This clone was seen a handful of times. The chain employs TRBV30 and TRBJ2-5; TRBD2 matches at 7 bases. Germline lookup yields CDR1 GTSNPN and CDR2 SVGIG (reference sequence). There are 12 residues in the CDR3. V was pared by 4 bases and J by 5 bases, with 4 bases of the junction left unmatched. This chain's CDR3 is CAWTASGETQYF. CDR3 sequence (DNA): TGTGCCTGGACGGCTAGCGGCGAGACCCAGTACTTC.

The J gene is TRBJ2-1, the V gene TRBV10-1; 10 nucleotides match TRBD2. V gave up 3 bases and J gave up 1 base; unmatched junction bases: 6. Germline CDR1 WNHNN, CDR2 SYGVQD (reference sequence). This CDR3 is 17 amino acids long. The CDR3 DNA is TGCGCCAGCAGTGACAATGGAGCGGGGGGGTCCTACAATGAGCAGTTCTTC. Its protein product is CASSDNGAGGSYNEQFF.

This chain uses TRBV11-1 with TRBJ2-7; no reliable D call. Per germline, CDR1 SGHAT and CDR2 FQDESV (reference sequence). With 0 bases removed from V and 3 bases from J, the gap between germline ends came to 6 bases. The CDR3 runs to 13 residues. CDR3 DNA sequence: TGTGCCAGCAGCTTAGCGAACTACTACGAGCAGTACTTC. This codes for CASSLANYYEQYF.

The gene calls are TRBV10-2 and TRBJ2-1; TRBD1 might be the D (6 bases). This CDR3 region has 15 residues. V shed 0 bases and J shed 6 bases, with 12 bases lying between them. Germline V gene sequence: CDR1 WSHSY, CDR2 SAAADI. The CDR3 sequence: CASSESMTGINEQFF. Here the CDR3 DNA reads TGCGCCAGCAGTGAGTCCATGACAGGAATCAATGAGCAGTTCTTC.